The 10 T cell receptor beta chains presented below share a single source sample, sequenced in a study of blood T cell repertoires in COVID-19. Measured with immunoSEQ multiplex PCR; TCRdb has only the in-frame clones, and not every one. This sample has 100,000 to 150,000 clones, with approximately 84% found just once. Sequenced material: peripheral blood. All receptors derive from a man aged 60 to 69 with acute or convalescent COVID-19.

This chain uses TRBV11-2 with TRBJ2-7; D is uncertain. Germline V gene sequence: CDR1 SGHAT, CDR2 FQNNGV. Trimming removed 0 bases at V and 6 bases at J, with 9 bases between. CDR3 size: 13 residues. CDR3 sequence (DNA): TGTGCCAGCAGCTTAGAACCCAGAAGCGAGCAGTACTTC. It is translated as CASSLEPRSEQYF.

This clone has just one count. The genes are TRBV6-6 and TRBJ1-1, with a possible D match to TRBD1 (6 bases). The CDR3 sequence is 14 residues long. The V and J ends lost 2 bases and 6 bases respectively, with 13 bases between them. CDR1 and CDR2 from the germline V gene are MNHNY and SVGAGI (reference sequence). CDR3 sequence reads: CASSYGRGASEAFF. CDR3 bases: TGTGCCAGCAGTTACGGGCGGGGGGCGTCTGAAGCTTTCTTT.

The chain employs TRBV18 and TRBJ2-1; 12 nucleotides line up with TRBD2. CDR1 and CDR2 (germline): KGHSH, LQKENI. With V trimmed by 2 bases and J by 3 bases, 8 bases remained unmatched. The CDR3 has 18 residues. In DNA, the CDR3 is TGTGCCAGCTCACCAAACCCTAGCGGGAGGGCCGACTACAATGAGCAGTTCTTC. This translates into CASSPNPSGRADYNEQFF.

This chain connects TRBV2 to TRBJ2-4; tentative D call: TRBD1 (5 bases). Germline-derived CDR1 and CDR2 are SNHLY and FYNNEI. V was pared by 2 bases and J by 9 bases, with 11 bases between. There are 13 residues in the CDR3. The CDR3 DNA sequence: TGTGCCAGCAGTGAACAGGGCCCGGGCATTCAGTACTTC. This encodes CASSEQGPGIQYF. The complete variable domain, with remaining parts taken from reference TRBV2 and TRBJ2-4, reads EPEVTQTPSHQVTQMGQEVILRCVPISNHLYFYWYRQILGQKVEFLVSFYNNEISEKSEIFDDQFSVERPDGSNFTLKIRSTKLEDSAMYFCASSEQGPGIQYFGAGTRLSVL.

This clone was seen more than once but under ten times. The chain employs TRBV9 and TRBJ1-2; the match to TRBD1 covers 7 bases. The CDR3 totals 13 residues. Germline V gene data show CDR1 as SGDLS and CDR2 as YYNGEE. V trimming: 3 bases; J trimming: 8 bases; junction bases outside the gene matches: 7. The CDR3: CASSANRGWGYTF. The CDR3 DNA reads TGTGCCAGCAGCGCTAACAGGGGTTGGGGCTACACCTTC.

V is TRBV24-1 and J is TRBJ2-3; D is uncertain. The V end lost 0 bases, the J end lost 8 bases, and 17 bases lay between the germline ends. The germline V gene has CDR1 KGHDR and CDR2 SFDVKD. This CDR3 has 16 residues. CDR3 amino acids: CATSDLGDQSPRTQYF. CDR3 nucleotide sequence: TGTGCCACCAGTGATTTGGGAGACCAGTCCCCCCGTACGCAGTATTTT.

J is TRBJ2-7 and V is TRBV6-6; 7 nucleotides align to TRBD1. CDR3 length: 14 residues. The V segment lost 6 bases and the J segment 0 bases; nucleotides outside the gene matches: 5. Germline assignment: CDR1 MNHNY and CDR2 SVGAGI (reference sequence). CDR3 loop: CASRVQGSSYEQYF. The CDR3 DNA reads as TGTGCCAGCAGAGTACAGGGGAGCTCCTACGAGCAGTACTTC.

This chain uses TRBV12-5 with TRBJ2-3; D is ambiguous. V lost 6 bases, J lost 4 bases, and 5 bases lay in between. The CDR3 loop spans 11 amino acids. Germline V gene sequence: CDR1 LGHNT, CDR2 FRNRAP. Written as DNA, the CDR3 is TGTGCTAGTGGAGTAGCAGATACGCAGTATTTT. Amino acids: CASGVADTQYF.

As to this clone: At one end the junction does not follow the germline gene, possibly because of a read error. V gene TRBV3-1 (or the pseudogene TRBV3-2) combines with J gene TRBJ2-3; perhaps TRBD1 as D (6 bases). Germline CDR1 and CDR2: LGHDT and YNNKEL (reference sequence). The length of the CDR3 is 13 residues. CDR3 nucleotide sequence: TGTGCCAGCTGCCAGGGGCCCACAGATACGCAGTATTTT. Translated: CASCQGPTDTQYF.

The chain is built from TRBV7-7 and TRBJ2-3; 8 bases line up with TRBD2. There are 16 residues in the CDR3. V gave up 5 bases and J gave up 9 bases; unmatched junction bases: 16. CDR1 is SSHAT and CDR2 is FNYEAQ in the germline V gene (reference sequence). The CDR3 sequence: CASSAGTHAGGGTQYF. CDR3 nucleotides: TGTGCCAGCAGCGCTGGGACCCACGCAGGCGGGGGGACGCAGTATTTT.